What follows are 8 T cell receptor beta chains derived from one specimen sequenced in a study of STAT3 mutations in large granular lymphocyte leukemia (dated by TCRdb to between 2017 and 2020). Here is what the overall study found, with its caveats: At least one immunodominant TCRbeta clonotype was present in every T-LGLL patient, and multiple immunodominant subclonotypes appeared in about half of the T-LGLL patients.

Library preparation was by the immunoSEQ multiplex PCR assay. TCRdb's version of the immuneACCESS table is confined to in-frame rearrangements and falls short of the full clone set. An unresolved V gene accounts for under half of the shortfall where checked; the remainder is of unknown origin. The sample records over 30,000 clones, about 88% of which are singletons. The ten largest account for less than 0.55% of the sample. Antigens of these TCRs are unknown. The material sequenced was PBMCs. Receptors originate from a human donor with T large granular lymphocyte leukemia. Some clones in this sample may be carry-over from other donors' samples.

CDR3 residues: CAWSSVSNQPQHF. The DNA of the CDR3 is TGTGCCTGGAGTTCGGTTAGCAATCAGCCCCAGCATTTT. The chain joins TRBV30 to TRBJ1-5; unclear D gene. CDR1 and CDR2 (germline): GTSNPN, SVGIG (reference sequence). With 2 bases removed from V and 0 bases from J, the gap between germline ends came to 5 bases. This CDR3 spans 13 amino acids. The complete variable domain, with remaining parts taken from reference TRBV30 and TRBJ1-5, reads SQTIHQWPATLVQPVGSPLSLECTVEGTSNPNLYWYRQAAGRGLQLLFYSVGIGQISSEVPQNLSASRPQDRQFILSSKKLLLSDSGFYLCAWSSVSNQPQHFGDGTRLSIL.

A single count supports this clone. The chain has TRBV5-4 and TRBJ2-2; a possible D gene is TRBD1 (5 bases). The V end lost 3 bases, the J end lost 4 bases, and 10 bases lay between the germline ends. CDR1 SGHNT and CDR2 YYREEE come from the germline V gene (reference sequence). The CDR3 is 14 amino acids. In DNA form, the CDR3 reads TGTGCCAGCAGCTCCCAAGGGGTCACCGGGGAGCTGTTTTTT. Translated: CASSSQGVTGELFF.

This clone was seen a handful of times. This chain uses TRBV6-1 with TRBJ1-1; D unresolved. Germline V gene sequence: CDR1 MNHNS, CDR2 SASEGT. The CDR3 is made up of 14 amino acids. The V end lost 8 bases, the J end lost 2 bases, and 15 bases lay between the germline ends. The CDR3 DNA follows: TGTGCCAGCCAGGCAGTGGAGGGAAACACTGAAGCTTTCTTT. This translates into CASQAVEGNTEAFF.

V and J are TRBV5-1 and TRBJ1-6; TRBD1 matches at 7 bases. The length of the CDR3 is 16 residues. Trimming at V came to 0 bases and at J to 7 bases, leaving 7 bases not matched to a gene. The germline V gene has CDR1 SGHRS and CDR2 YFSETQ. The CDR3 sequence: CASSLEAPGQNSPLHF. Written as DNA, the CDR3 is TGCGCCAGCAGCTTGGAAGCACCGGGACAGAATTCACCCCTCCACTTT.

The rearrangement joins TRBV7-9 to TRBJ2-7, with a possible D match to TRBD1 (5 bases). V lost 1 base and J 5 bases, leaving 15 bases between the germline ends. The CDR3 runs 15 residues. CDR1 is SEHNR and CDR2 is FQNEAQ in the germline V gene (reference sequence). For the CDR3, the DNA is TGTGCCAGCAGCTTAGGGTGGGGCAGGGTCCACGAGCAGTACTTC. This translates into CASSLGWGRVHEQYF.

The V gene is TRBV5-4, the J gene TRBJ2-1, with D unresolved. CDR1 is SGHNT, CDR2 YYREEE, per germline (reference sequence). V was shortened by 2 bases and J by 2 bases, with 5 bases between the two germline ends. CDR3 length: 13 amino acids. The CDR3 sequence is CASSFTAYNEQFF. The CDR3 nucleotides are TGTGCCAGCAGCTTCACAGCCTACAATGAGCAGTTCTTC.

This clone was detected only once. The chain links TRBV10-2 to TRBJ1-5, with D perhaps matching TRBD1 (5 bases). Germline assignment: CDR1 WSHSY and CDR2 SAAADI. The CDR3 extends over 12 amino acids. V lost 5 bases and J lost 4, with 6 bases in between. The DNA for the CDR3 is TGCGCCAGCAGTCCAGGGAATCAGCCCCAGCATTTT. This sequence encodes CASSPGNQPQHF.

The chain is built from TRBV18 and TRBJ1-1; TRBD1 agrees at 7 bases. Per the germline V gene, CDR1 is KGHSH and CDR2 is LQKENI. The V gene end was trimmed by 1 base and the J gene end by 0 bases; junction bases not matched to a gene: 5. The CDR3 is 16 amino acids. The CDR3 DNA sequence: TGTGCCAGCTCACCACGGGAGGGGGCGATGAACACTGAAGCTTTCTTT. Translation gives CASSPREGAMNTEAFF.